These 26 T cell receptor beta chains came from one sample sequenced in a study of kidney transplant recipient with SARS-CoV-2 infection. MiXCR was run by TCRdb on the reads, yielding one entry per CDR3 protein. The sample lists about 250,000 distinct CDR3 sequences, 29% seen once, with around 6.8% in the top ten. Specimen: a blood sample, collected at baseline and on day 111 from a kidney transplant recipient. These receptors were collected from a male patient aged 30 to 39 who had COVID-19 and was a kidney transplant recipient. A subset of T cells may come from the graft donor.

This clonotype was seen ten or more times. This chain uses TRBV9 with TRBJ2-3; 10 bases match TRBD2. The CDR3 sequence is 18 residues long. CDR1 is SGDLS and CDR2 is YYNGEE in the germline V gene. Trimming cost V 0 bases and J 0 bases; bases outside gene matches: 7. The CDR3 sequence is CASSVAAWTSGSTDTQYF. DNA for the CDR3: TGTGCCAGCAGCGTAGCTGCGTGGACTAGCGGAAGCACAGATACGCAGTATTTT.

This clonotype was observed many times. This chain links TRBV18 with TRBJ1-5; possibly TRBD1 for D (5 bases). V was clipped by 3 bases and J by 4 bases, with 13 bases between them. This CDR3 contains 15 residues. Germline V gene sequence: CDR1 KGHSH, CDR2 LQKENI. CDR3 sequence reads: CASSPRGLKNQPQHF. The CDR3 coding sequence is TGTGCCAGCTCACCGAGGGGATTGAAGAATCAGCCCCAGCATTTT.

This clonotype was seen ten or more times. V is TRBV3-1 and J is TRBJ1-4; unclear D gene. From germline, CDR1 is LGHDT and CDR2 YNNKEL (reference sequence). V dropped 1 base and J dropped 6 bases, with 9 bases sitting between them. CDR3 length: 14 residues. CDR3 sequence (DNA): TGTGCCAGCAGCCAAGGGGTTTCTTATGAAAAACTGTTTTTT. As protein: CASSQGVSYEKLFF.

This clonotype came up a few times. The chain carries TRBV3-1 and TRBJ2-1; 13 bases align to TRBD2. V lost 4 bases to trimming and J lost 0 bases; unmatched junction nucleotides: 9. This CDR3 has 19 residues. The V gene's germline CDR1 is LGHDT and CDR2 YNNKEL (reference sequence). The chain's CDR3 is CASSPSILAGGPSYNEQFF. The CDR3 nucleotides are TGTGCCAGCAGCCCGAGTATACTAGCGGGAGGGCCCTCCTACAATGAGCAGTTCTTC.

This clonotype was seen many times. The chain joins TRBV15 to TRBJ2-6; maybe TRBD2 (6 bases). The germline CDR1 and CDR2 sequences are LNHNV and YYDKDF (reference sequence). The V end lost 3 bases, the J end lost 0 bases, and 6 bases lay between the germline ends. The CDR3 has 15 residues. CDR3 amino acids: CATSSGSSGANVLTF. The DNA of the CDR3 is TGTGCCACCAGCAGCGGGAGCTCTGGGGCCAACGTCCTGACTTTC.

This clonotype was picked up many times. V is TRBV23-1 and J is TRBJ1-2; no reliable D call. TRBV23-1 is identified as an open reading frame with a role that is uncertain. The V gene lost 4 bases and the J gene lost 4 bases, with 22 bases spanning the gap. The CDR3 runs 17 residues. CDR3 residues: CASSRPTLRRKTYGYTF. The CDR3 nucleotides read TGCGCCAGCAGTCGGCCAACGCTACGCAGAAAGACCTATGGCTACACCTTC.

As concerns this clonotype: Since a much larger clone is just one base distant, this may be a read error. This chain joins TRBV3-1 and TRBJ2-7; D possibly corresponds to TRBD2 (6 bases). Near its end, the DNA agrees better with TRBJ2-5, so the J call may be wrong. The CDR3 is made up of 15 amino acids. Germline lookup yields CDR1 LGHDT and CDR2 YNNKEL (reference sequence). Written as DNA, the CDR3 is TGTGCCAGCAGCCAAGTCACGGGACTCGGGGGGACCCAGTACTTC. The encoded protein is CASSQVTGLGGTQYF.

This clonotype was counted at least ten times. The rearrangement uses TRBV5-3 and TRBJ1-2, with no clear D. TRBV5-3 qualifies as an ORF whose function is uncertain. Trimming shortened V by 7 bases and J by 4 bases, and 23 bases separated the two germline ends. The CDR3 is made up of 16 amino acids. The CDR3 is CARGDSVVRKTYGYTF. The CDR3 DNA sequence: TGTGCCAGAGGCGATTCAGTGGTGAGAAAGACCTATGGCTACACCTTC.

Many counts were recorded for this clonotype. The chain combines TRBV28 with TRBJ2-4; no reliable D call. The CDR3 sequence is 15 residues long. CDR1 and CDR2 (germline): MDHEN, SYDVKM. Trimming took off 1 base at V and 1 base at J, with 8 bases between the two ends. CDR3 nucleotide sequence: TGTGCCAGCAGTTTATTAGGGCGGGCCAAAAACATTCAGTACTTC. Translation gives CASSLLGRAKNIQYF.

This clonotype has a count of ten or more. The chain joins TRBV7-9 to TRBJ2-3, with D possibly being TRBD2 (6 bases). The germline CDR1 and CDR2 sequences are SEHNR and FQNEAQ (reference sequence). The CDR3 runs 15 residues. V was cut by 3 bases and J by 6 bases, with 16 bases left in between. The CDR3 sequence is CASSFGTPGPDTQYF. In DNA, the CDR3 is TGTGCCAGCAGCTTCGGGACTCCCGGTCCGGATACGCAGTATTTT.

Many counts were recorded for this clonotype. The chain is built from TRBV7-2 and TRBJ1-4, with 9 positions matching TRBD1. V was pared by 2 bases and J by 8 bases, with 9 bases of the junction left unmatched. Germline V lookup: CDR1 SGHTA, CDR2 FQGNSA. The CDR3 totals 16 residues. CDR3 DNA sequence: TGTGCCAGCAGCTTACAACCCGGGACAGGGTGGGAAAAACTGTTTTTT. It encodes CASSLQPGTGWEKLFF.

The chain has TRBV8-2 and TRBJ2-6; the DNA was not compared with TRBD2, the D call given in the table. TRBV8-2 represents a pseudogene. CDR3 length: 17 amino acids. The CDR3 here is CGREERITQSRANVLTF. The CDR3, as DNA: TGTGGCAGGGAGGAGAGGATAACACAAAGTCGGGCCAACGTCCTGACTTTC.

This clonotype was picked up many times. V is TRBV3-1 and J is TRBJ2-2; no definite D call. The CDR3 extends over 18 amino acids. V lost 5 bases to trimming and J lost 5 bases, with 24 bases between them. Germline V gene lookup returns CDR1 LGHDT and CDR2 YNNKEL (reference sequence). CDR3 nucleotides: TGTGCCAGCAGCTTCTCCTGTCCCATTTCAGGCTTGACCGGGGAGCTGTTTTTT. Encoded protein: CASSFSCPISGLTGELFF.

This clonotype has a count of ten or more. The chain carries TRBV6-1 and TRBJ2-7; D is possibly TRBD1 (5 bases). The germline V and J ends were trimmed by 0 bases and 3 bases, with 15 bases remaining between them. The CDR3 consists of 16 residues. Germline loops: CDR1 MNHNS, CDR2 SASEGT. DNA of the CDR3: TGTGCCAGCAGTGAAGCGCCAGGGCGTCCGAGCTACGAGCAGTACTTC. This gives the protein CASSEAPGRPSYEQYF.

This clonotype was seen at least ten times. V gene TRBV6-5 combines with J gene TRBJ1-5; D perhaps matches TRBD1 (6 bases). The CDR3 totals 14 residues. Trimming took 6 bases from V and 5 from J, leaving 14 bases between them. In germline, CDR1 is MNHEY, CDR2 SVGAGI. CDR3 nucleotides: TGTGCCAGCAGAAGGGGAGGGGGGGATCAGCCCCAGCATTTT. This translates into CASRRGGGDQPQHF.

The rearrangement links TRBV5-4 to TRBJ1-2; D unclear. This CDR3 contains 16 residues. V was clipped by 6 bases and J by 4 bases, with 22 bases between them. Germline V gene sequence: CDR1 SGHNT, CDR2 YYREEE (reference sequence). The CDR3 loop is CASNPIVPGKTYGYTF. CDR3 nucleotides: TGTGCCAGCAACCCGATCGTACCAGGAAAGACCTATGGCTACACCTTC.

The sample holds many counts of this clonotype. The J gene is TRBJ2-5, the V gene TRBV28, with D uncertain. The V end lost 11 bases, the J end lost 1 base, and 17 bases lay between the germline ends. This CDR3 is 14 amino acids long. Germline assignment: CDR1 MDHEN and CDR2 SYDVKM. The CDR3 DNA reads as TGTGCCCCCGACGAGAGTGGGCCCCAAGAGACCCAGTACTTC. It codes for CAPDESGPQETQYF.

The genes are TRBV24-1 and TRBJ1-2, with D unclear. The CDR3 sequence is 17 residues long. V lost 5 bases and J lost 4, with 22 bases in between. Germline CDR1 is KGHDR and CDR2 is SFDVKD. The CDR3 loop is CATSACVSTRKTYGYTF. The CDR3 nucleotides are TGTGCCACCAGTGCATGTGTTAGTACCAGAAAGACCTATGGCTACACCTTC.

This clonotype came up many times. The V and J genes are TRBV30 and TRBJ1-2; D is unresolved. The germline gives CDR1 GTSNPN, CDR2 SVGIG (reference sequence). Trimming removed 5 bases from V and 4 bases from J, with 23 bases in between. The CDR3 extends over 16 amino acids. The chain's CDR3 is CAWGDPRYRKTYGYTF. As DNA, the CDR3 is TGTGCCTGGGGTGATCCGCGTTATAGAAAGACCTATGGCTACACCTTC.

The chain joins TRBV6-2 or TRBV6-3 to TRBJ2-3; TRBD2 aligns across 10 bases. The length of the CDR3 is 15 residues. Trimming removed 6 bases from V and 5 bases from J; junction bases left unmatched: 8. Germline CDR1 MNHEY, CDR2 SVGEGT. This chain's CDR3 is CASRQAGGPGDTQYF. CDR3 bases: TGTGCCAGCAGGCAAGCGGGAGGGCCTGGAGATACGCAGTATTTT.

This clonotype was observed at least ten times. The J gene is TRBJ2-2, the V gene TRBV11-3, with D possibly being TRBD1 or TRBD2 (8 bases each). The CDR3 is 16 amino acids. CDR1 SGHNT and CDR2 YENEEA come from the germline V gene. Trimming shortened V by 4 bases and J by 1 base, and 13 bases separated the two germline ends. The CDR3 coding sequence is TGTGCCAGCAGCTCGGGGGGGACAGGGAACACCGGGGAGCTGTTTTTT. It codes for CASSSGGTGNTGELFF.

This clonotype was recorded at least ten times. V usage is TRBV3-1 and J usage is TRBJ1-4, with a tentative D call TRBD1 (5 bases). The V end was cut by 4 bases, the J end by 0 bases, with 12 bases between. CDR3 size: 16 residues. The V gene's germline CDR1 is LGHDT and CDR2 YNNKEL (reference sequence). The CDR3 sequence is CASSLLGAATNEKLFF. The CDR3 DNA reads TGTGCCAGCAGCCTCCTAGGGGCAGCAACTAATGAAAAACTGTTTTTT.

Turning to this clonotype: A single base separates this from a much larger clone, so it may be a read error. CDR3 sequence: CASSFSSGRWCEQYF. The CDR3 DNA sequence: TGTGCCAGCAGCTTCTCTAGCGGGAGATGGTGCGAGCAGTACTTC. The chain is built from TRBV7-9 and TRBJ2-7, with 10 positions matching TRBD2. The germline V gene encodes CDR1 SEHNR and CDR2 FQNEAQ (reference sequence). This CDR3 has 15 amino acids. Trimming took 3 bases from V and 6 from J; bases not matched to a gene: 8.

This clonotype has only a few counts. The CDR3 protein is CASVWCVSRKTYGYTF. In DNA form, the CDR3 reads TGTGCCAGCGTATGGTGTGTCTCGCGAAAGACCTATGGCTACACCTTC. The rearrangement links TRBV5-5 to TRBJ1-2; no clear D gene. Trimming took 7 bases from V and 4 from J, leaving 23 bases between them. The length of the CDR3 is 16 residues. Germline CDR1 and CDR2: SGHKS and YYEKEE (reference sequence). The full variable domain, with the rest looked up from reference TRBV5-5 and TRBJ1-2, is DAGVTQSPTHLIKTRGQQVTLRCSPISGHKSVSWYQQVLGQGPQFIFQYYEKEERGRGNFPDRFSARQFPNYSSELNVNALLLGDSALYLCASVWCVSRKTYGYTFGSGTRLTVV.

V and J are TRBV20-1 and TRBJ2-3; 11 positions match TRBD2. This CDR3 spans 15 amino acids. The ends lost 2 bases at V and 6 bases at J; junction bases unmatched: 7. Germline CDR1 reads DFQATT; CDR2 reads SNEGSKA (reference sequence). This chain's CDR3 is CSARLVSGRGDTQYF. For the CDR3, the DNA is TGCAGTGCTAGATTGGTTAGCGGGAGGGGGGATACGCAGTATTTT.

With respect to this clonotype: A much larger clone lies a single base off, so this may be a read error. This chain uses TRBV9 with TRBJ1-2, with TRBD1 as a possible D gene (6 bases). Germline V lookup: CDR1 SGDLS, CDR2 YYNGEE. The CDR3 runs 15 residues. With 3 bases removed from V and 6 bases from J, the gap between germline ends came to 18 bases. The CDR3 here is CASSGLQGTIHGYTF. The CDR3 DNA is TGTGCCAGCAGCGGACTGCAGGGGACGATCCATGGCTACACCTTC.